These 32 T cell receptor beta chains originate from one sample sequenced in a study of T cells in Graves' hyperthyroidism and ophthalmopathy. The source material, RNA transcripts, was used to amplify TCR beta CDR3 regions. During a first-round RT-PCR of the TCR CDR3, the HTBI primer set was used. In TCRdb, the multiplex PCR reads were re-called with MiXCR into one record per CDR3 protein. This table has under 350,000 distinct CDR3 sequences, over 15% appearing once. The specimen sequenced was blood. The receptors were sampled from a woman aged 60-75 years with Graves' ophthalmopathy.

The V and J genes are TRBV27 and TRBJ1-2; D remains unclear. Trimming took 3 bases from V and 4 from J, leaving 9 bases between them. This CDR3 has 13 amino acids. CDR1 is MNHEY and CDR2 is SMNVEV in the germline V gene (reference sequence). This CDR3 reads CASSLPDPYGYTF. The CDR3 coding sequence is TGTGCCAGCAGTTTGCCGGACCCCTATGGCTACACCTTC.

The chain couples TRBV18 to TRBJ1-1; 7 positions match TRBD1. This CDR3 contains 14 residues. Germline V gene data show CDR1 as KGHSH and CDR2 as LQKENI. The V gene end was trimmed by 2 bases and the J gene end by 1 base; junction bases not matched to a gene: 1. In DNA, the CDR3 is TGTGCCAGCTCACCAGGACAGGAGAACACTGAAGCTTTCTTT. Protein product: CASSPGQENTEAFF.

This clonotype was detected a few times. The J gene is TRBJ1-4, the V gene TRBV28; D remains ambiguous. V lost 7 bases and J lost 11, with 20 bases in between. CDR3 length equals 14 residues. Germline loops: CDR1 MDHEN, CDR2 SYDVKM. Here the CDR3 reads CASIKSPGPNKLFF. The CDR3 nucleotides are TGTGCCAGCATAAAATCCCCGGGTCCTAATAAACTGTTTTTT.

This clonotype was observed many times. The chain couples TRBV20-1 to TRBJ2-3; the D is unclear. The germline V and J ends were trimmed by 4 bases and 1 base, with 9 bases remaining between them. The CDR3 loop spans 13 amino acids. Germline V CDR1 and CDR2: DFQATT, SNEGSKA (reference sequence). CDR3 nucleotide sequence: TGCAGTGCTACCAGCAGTCGCACAGATACGCAGTATTTT. It is translated as CSATSSRTDTQYF.

Only a few counts were recorded for this clonotype. This rearrangement joins TRBV5-1 to TRBJ2-2; D is possibly TRBD2 (5 bases). Germline V gives CDR1 SGHRS, CDR2 YFSETQ. V lost 5 bases and J lost 2, with 13 bases in between. The CDR3 totals 15 residues. This CDR3 reads CASSWRSPNTGELFF. CDR3 DNA: TGCGCCAGCAGTTGGAGGAGTCCCAACACCGGGGAGCTGTTTTTT.

The chain joins TRBV19 to TRBJ1-5; D is undetermined. Trimming pared 7 bases from V and 0 bases from J, leaving 10 bases between. The germline V gene has CDR1 LNHDA and CDR2 SQIVND (reference sequence). The CDR3 runs 14 residues. This CDR3 is CASIPTFSNQPQHF. The CDR3 DNA sequence: TGTGCCAGTATTCCGACGTTTAGCAATCAGCCCCAGCATTTT.

The V gene is TRBV7-2, the J gene TRBJ1-3; the D is unclear. The V and J ends lost 2 bases and 0 bases respectively, with 8 bases between them. CDR1 SGHTA and CDR2 FQGNSA come from the germline V gene. This CDR3 has 15 amino acids. The CDR3 DNA is TGTGCCAGCAGCTTATTCGGCCACTCTGGAAACACCATATATTTT. The encoded protein is CASSLFGHSGNTIYF. Using reference TRBV7-2 and TRBJ1-3 for the parts outside the CDR3, the full variable domain is GAGVSQSPSNKVTEKGKDVELRCDPISGHTALYWYRQSLGQGLEFLIYFQGNSAPDKSGLPSDRFSAERTGGSVSTLTIQRTQQEDSAVYLCASSLFGHSGNTIYFGEGSWLTVV.

The chain couples TRBV6-4 to TRBJ2-7, with 7 bases aligning to TRBD1. The CDR3 contains 15 residues. Unmatched junction bases numbered 4, after V lost 0 bases and J lost 2 bases. Germline-derived CDR1 and CDR2 are MRHNA and SNTAGT. The CDR3, as DNA: TGTGCCAGCAGTGACTCCTACAGGGGCGCCTACGAGCAGTACTTC. The encoded protein is CASSDSYRGAYEQYF.

The J gene is TRBJ2-3, the V gene TRBV18; D may be TRBD2 (7 bases). Per the germline V gene, CDR1 is KGHSH and CDR2 is LQKENI. Trimming removed 1 base from V and 1 base from J, with 12 bases in between. This CDR3 comprises 16 residues. In nucleotides, the CDR3 is TGTGCCAGCTCACCACTGGGGGGGCAAGGCACAGATACGCAGTATTTT. Translating gives CASSPLGGQGTDTQYF. Using reference TRBV18 and TRBJ2-3 for the parts outside the CDR3, the full variable domain is NAGVMQNPRHLVRRRGQEARLRCSPMKGHSHVYWYRQLPEEGLKFMVYLQKENIIDESGMPKERFSAEFPKEGPSILRIQQVVRGDSAAYFCASSPLGGQGTDTQYFGPGTRLTVL.

This clonotype came up many times. The chain couples TRBV20-1 to TRBJ2-5; 11 nucleotides match TRBD2. Germline CDR1 reads DFQATT; CDR2 reads SNEGSKA (reference sequence). J gave up 3 bases and V 7 bases, and 1 base lay outside the gene matches. The CDR3 covers 12 residues. CDR3: CSGGLAEETQYF. CDR3 sequence (DNA): TGCAGTGGGGGACTAGCGGAAGAGACCCAGTACTTC.

The gene calls are TRBV11-2 and TRBJ2-1; D call uncertain. Germline V lookup: CDR1 SGHAT, CDR2 FQNNGV. Deletions cut 1 base from V and 5 bases from J, with 9 bases between. This CDR3 is built from 14 residues. CDR3 sequence (DNA): TGTGCCAGCAGCTTAGCGGTTCGACACAATGAGCAGTTCTTC. As protein: CASSLAVRHNEQFF. Based on the CDR3 plus reference TRBV11-2 and TRBJ2-1, the full variable domain is EAGVAQSPRYKIIEKRQSVAFWCNPISGHATLYWYQQILGQGPKLLIQFQNNGVVDDSQLPKDRFSAERLKGVDSTLKIQPAKLEDSAVYLCASSLAVRHNEQFFGPGTRLTVL.

The rearrangement uses TRBV12-3 or TRBV12-4 and TRBJ2-4; TRBD1 aligns across 7 bases. This CDR3 is 15 amino acids long. V lost 8 bases to trimming and J lost 0 bases; unmatched junction nucleotides: 7. The CDR3 sequence: CASSKTGPAKNIQYF. In nucleotides, the CDR3 is TGTGCCAGCTCAAAGACAGGGCCAGCCAAAAACATTCAGTACTTC.

This clonotype was detected a few times. This chain uses TRBV11-2 with TRBJ1-3, with a tentative D call TRBD1 (6 bases). Per germline, CDR1 SGHAT and CDR2 FQNNGV. CDR3 length: 16 residues. Between the trimmed V and J ends, which lost 5 bases and 8 bases, there was a span of 22 bases. The CDR3 loop is CASSALRQAGGDTIYF. The CDR3 DNA reads TGTGCCAGCAGCGCCCTCAGACAGGCCGGTGGGGACACCATATATTTT.

V gene TRBV4-2 combines with J gene TRBJ1-1, with a possible D match to TRBD1 (6 bases). This CDR3 contains 17 residues. Trimming removed 0 bases at V and 5 bases at J, with 19 bases between. Germline V CDR1 and CDR2: LGHNA, YNFKEQ. CDR3 residues: CASSQEHPSRGWTEAFF. The CDR3 coding sequence is TGTGCCAGCAGCCAAGAGCACCCCTCCAGGGGTTGGACTGAAGCTTTCTTT.

This clonotype was seen many times. This chain joins TRBV7-2 and TRBJ1-2; D remains ambiguous. CDR1 and CDR2 from the germline V gene are SGHTA and FQGNSA. The CDR3 is 13 amino acids. Trimming removed 5 bases from V and 7 bases from J, with 14 bases in between. The CDR3 is CASSPPSGFGYTF. The CDR3 nucleotides read TGTGCCAGCAGCCCCCCGTCGGGGTTTGGCTACACCTTC.

This clonotype was counted ten times or more. The genes are TRBV28 and TRBJ2-7; D may be TRBD2 (6 bases). The CDR3 is 13 amino acids. Looked up from germline, CDR1 is MDHEN and CDR2 is SYDVKM. With 7 bases removed from V and 3 bases from J, the gap between germline ends came to 13 bases. The CDR3 spells CASTIGRLYEQYF. In DNA, the CDR3 is TGTGCCAGCACTATAGGGAGGCTCTACGAGCAGTACTTC.

This clonotype was seen at least ten times. The chain links TRBV2 to TRBJ1-6; D is unresolved. Trimming cost V 6 bases and J 5 bases, with 14 bases left between them. The CDR3 has 15 amino acids. The germline V gene has CDR1 SNHLY and CDR2 FYNNEI. This CDR3 reads CASSSWTPDNSPLHF. In DNA form, the CDR3 reads TGTGCCAGCAGCTCCTGGACCCCTGATAATTCACCCCTCCACTTT.

This clonotype was detected ten times or more. As DNA, the CDR3 is TGTGCCAGCAGTGAAGTGGGGGGAACTCTTAGCACAGATACGCAGTATTTT. This translates into CASSEVGGTLSTDTQYF. The V gene is TRBV6-1, the J gene TRBJ2-3; tentative D call: TRBD2 (6 bases). The V end lost 1 base, the J end lost 0 bases, and 14 bases lay between the germline ends. Looked up from germline, CDR1 is MNHNS and CDR2 is SASEGT. This CDR3 region has 17 residues.

This clonotype has a count of ten or more. The V call is TRBV12-3 or TRBV12-4, the J call TRBJ1-4, with D uncertain. The CDR3 totals 14 residues. With 6 bases removed from V and 6 bases from J, the gap between germline ends came to 14 bases. As DNA, the CDR3 is TGTGCCAGCAGCCAAGGTGGACCTCATGAAAAACTGTTTTTT. Protein sequence: CASSQGGPHEKLFF.

This clonotype was observed a handful of times. This chain links TRBV20-1 with TRBJ2-7; 15 bases are shared with TRBD2. This CDR3 contains 14 residues. Germline lookup yields CDR1 DFQATT and CDR2 SNEGSKA (reference sequence). V shed 3 bases, J shed 4 bases, and the junction held 1 base outside the gene matches. The CDR3 protein is CSARGTSGRYEQYF. CDR3 nucleotides: TGCAGTGCTAGGGGGACTAGCGGGAGGTACGAGCAGTACTTC.

This clonotype was recorded a few times. The rearrangement links TRBV6-1 to TRBJ2-1, with 8 bases that match TRBD1. This CDR3 spans 16 amino acids. Looked up from germline, CDR1 is MNHNS and CDR2 is SASEGT. V lost 5 bases to trimming and J lost 4 bases; unmatched junction nucleotides: 10. The CDR3 DNA sequence: TGTGCCAGCAGTTCGCTCCCAGGGGGCGTTTACAATGAGCAGTTCTTC. It translates to CASSSLPGGVYNEQFF.

In this sample, this clonotype turned up a few times. V usage is TRBV7-9 and J usage is TRBJ1-6; no clear D gene. There are 13 residues in the CDR3. Germline assignment: CDR1 SEHNR and CDR2 FQNEAQ (reference sequence). The V end was cut by 4 bases, the J end by 6 bases, with 7 bases between. The CDR3 loop is CASSSMPNSPLHF. The CDR3 coding sequence is TGTGCCAGCAGCTCCATGCCTAATTCACCCCTCCACTTT.

This chain links TRBV6-1 with TRBJ2-2, with TRBD1 matching 8 bases. The germline V gene has CDR1 MNHNS and CDR2 SASEGT. V gave up 5 bases and J gave up 0 bases; unmatched junction bases: 14. The CDR3 is 19 amino acids. The CDR3 DNA is TGTGCCAGCAGTACCAGACTGCGCCCGGGACAGGCGAACACCGGGGAGCTGTTTTTT. It specifies CASSTRLRPGQANTGELFF.

This clonotype was recorded many times. The chain couples TRBV6-2 or TRBV6-3 to TRBJ2-3, with TRBD1 matching 9 bases. CDR3 length: 17 amino acids. The germline V gene encodes CDR1 MNHEY and CDR2 SVGEGT. Trimming removed 5 bases from V and 4 bases from J; junction bases left unmatched: 13. The DNA for the CDR3 is TGTGCCAGCAGTACCCGTCGCGGGACAGGGATGTCAGATACGCAGTATTTT. Translating gives CASSTRRGTGMSDTQYF.

The chain is built from TRBV2 and TRBJ1-5, with 10 bases matching TRBD1. The V segment lost 6 bases and the J segment 3 bases; nucleotides outside the gene matches: 5. The CDR3 consists of 15 residues. Germline V gives CDR1 SNHLY, CDR2 FYNNEI. DNA of the CDR3: TGTGCCAGCAGCGGACAGGGGGGCGCCAATCAGCCCCAGCATTTT. Encoded protein: CASSGQGGANQPQHF.

The V and J genes are TRBV12-3 or TRBV12-4 and TRBJ1-3; D is unclear. Trimming took 2 bases from V and 10 from J, leaving 15 bases between them. The CDR3 length is 14 residues. This CDR3 is CASSLNPGLGTIYF. In DNA form, the CDR3 reads TGTGCCAGCAGTTTAAATCCGGGCCTTGGGACCATATATTTT.

The gene calls are TRBV10-2 and TRBJ2-3, with a possible D match to TRBD1 (5 bases). Germline loops: CDR1 WSHSY, CDR2 SAAADI. This CDR3 is 15 amino acids long. The V gene lost 3 bases and the J gene lost 1 base, with 11 bases spanning the gap. The CDR3 is CASSEWGRGTDTQYF. In DNA form, the CDR3 reads TGCGCCAGCAGTGAATGGGGCAGGGGCACAGATACGCAGTATTTT.

The table lists this clonotype with many counts. CDR3 DNA: TGTGCCAGCAGGTCGTCATTGGGATCTGGGGCCAACGTCCTGACTTTC. The encoded protein is CASRSSLGSGANVLTF. V usage is TRBV28 and J usage is TRBJ2-6; no firm D call. CDR1 MDHEN and CDR2 SYDVKM come from the germline V gene. The V and J ends lost 6 bases and 1 base respectively, with 13 bases between them. This CDR3 has 16 residues.

V is TRBV5-1 and J is TRBJ2-7, with 9 bases that match TRBD1. V dropped 2 bases and J dropped 3; count of bases not matched to a gene: 6. The CDR3 has 15 residues. Germline assignment: CDR1 SGHRS and CDR2 YFSETQ. CDR3 in amino acids: CASSFGQGSGYEQYF. The CDR3 region has the DNA TGCGCCAGCAGCTTCGGACAGGGGTCGGGCTACGAGCAGTACTTC.

The rearrangement uses TRBV6-1 and TRBJ1-4; 8 nucleotides align to TRBD1. J was trimmed by 7 bases and V by 5 bases; bases with no gene match: 6. Germline V gene data show CDR1 as MNHNS and CDR2 as SASEGT. This CDR3 is built from 14 residues. For the CDR3, the DNA is TGTGCCAGCAGTCAGGGGGCGGGAGGTGAAAAACTGTTTTTT. This translates into CASSQGAGGEKLFF.

This clonotype was observed many times. This chain uses TRBV12-3 or TRBV12-4 with TRBJ1-1, with 7 bases fitting TRBD1. The V segment lost 5 bases and the J segment 11 bases; nucleotides outside the gene matches: 11. The CDR3 covers 13 residues. The DNA for the CDR3 is TGTGCCAGCAGTCCCGCTTTAGGACAGGCGGCTTTCTTT. Its translation: CASSPALGQAAFF.

Ten or more counts support this clonotype. The chain carries TRBV7-8 and TRBJ2-1; tentatively, D is TRBD2 (6 bases). V lost 0 bases and J 2 bases, leaving 8 bases between the germline ends. The CDR3 has 15 residues. CDR1 is SGHVS and CDR2 is FQNEAQ in the germline V gene. The DNA of the CDR3 is TGTGCCAGCAGCTTAGCGCGGGGCCCCTACAATGAGCAGTTCTTC. Its translation: CASSLARGPYNEQFF.